What follows is one T cell receptor (beta chain) and its context. As yet, its antigen is unknown. These data belong to a study of T cell responses to AZD1222 COVID-19 vaccine. The table came from immunoSEQ multiplex PCR; TCRdb's copy has only in-frame clones and leaves some out. The sample lists 95,000 or so clones, 85% to 90% occurring once. The V segment lost 4 bases and the J segment 6 bases; nucleotides outside the gene matches: 10. The CDR3 extends over 15 amino acids. CDR1 and CDR2 from the germline V gene are SGDLS and YYNGEE. Study-wide points: Spike was spanned by vaccine-associated CD4 TCRs, which were dominant at 160-218 and 743-854.

The TCR originated in an adult in good health. The chain uses TRBV9 and TRBJ2-4, with 7 bases identical to TRBD2. The sample consisted of peripheral blood, taken on day 0 of AZD1222 vaccination. The CDR3 DNA is TGTGCCAGCAGCCTCGATAGCGGGTGGCTAAACATTCAGTACTTC. It encodes CASSLDSGWLNIQYF. Full variable domain (missing parts from reference TRBV9 and TRBJ2-4): DSGVTQTPKHLITATGQRVTLRCSPRSGDLSVYWYQQSLDQGLQFLIQYYNGEERAKGNILERFSAQQFPDLHSELNLSSLELGDSALYFCASSLDSGWLNIQYFGAGTRLSVL.